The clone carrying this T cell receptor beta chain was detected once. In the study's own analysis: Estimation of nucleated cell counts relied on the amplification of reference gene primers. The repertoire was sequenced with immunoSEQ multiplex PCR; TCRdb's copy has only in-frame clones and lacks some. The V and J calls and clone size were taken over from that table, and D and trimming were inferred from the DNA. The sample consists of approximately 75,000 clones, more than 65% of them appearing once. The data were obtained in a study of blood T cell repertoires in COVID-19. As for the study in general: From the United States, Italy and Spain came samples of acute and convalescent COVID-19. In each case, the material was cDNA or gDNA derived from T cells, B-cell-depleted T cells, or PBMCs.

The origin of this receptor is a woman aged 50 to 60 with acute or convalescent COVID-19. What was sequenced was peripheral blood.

In DNA form, the CDR3 reads TGTGCCAGCAGTCCGACAGGGGACAATTCACCCCTCCACTTT. Amino acid sequence: CASSPTGDNSPLHF. The chain links TRBV6-6 to TRBJ1-6; 8 bases agree with TRBD1. Trimming took 5 bases from V and 7 from J; bases not matched to a gene: 4. CDR3 size: 14 residues. In germline, CDR1 is MNHNY, CDR2 SVGAGI (reference sequence).